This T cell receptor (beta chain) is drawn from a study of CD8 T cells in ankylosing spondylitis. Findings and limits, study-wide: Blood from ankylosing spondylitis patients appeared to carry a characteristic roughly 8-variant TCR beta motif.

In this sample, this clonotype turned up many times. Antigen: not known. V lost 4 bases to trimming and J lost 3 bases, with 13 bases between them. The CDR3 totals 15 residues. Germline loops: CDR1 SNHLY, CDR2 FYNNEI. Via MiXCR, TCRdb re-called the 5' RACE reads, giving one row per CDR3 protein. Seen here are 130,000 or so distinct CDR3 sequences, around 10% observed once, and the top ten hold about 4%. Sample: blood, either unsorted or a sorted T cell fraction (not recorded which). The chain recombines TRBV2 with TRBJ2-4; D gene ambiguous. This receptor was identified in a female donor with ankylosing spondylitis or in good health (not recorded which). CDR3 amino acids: CASSGYSRVKNIQYF. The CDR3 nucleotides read TGTGCCAGCAGTGGCTACTCACGGGTCAAAAACATTCAGTACTTC. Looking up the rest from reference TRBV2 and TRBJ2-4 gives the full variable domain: EPEVTQTPSHQVTQMGQEVILRCVPISNHLYFYWYRQILGQKVEFLVSFYNNEISEKSEIFDDQFSVERPDGSNFTLKIRSTKLEDSAMYFCASSGYSRVKNIQYFGAGTRLSVL.